This T cell receptor (beta chain) is drawn from a study of CD8 T cells in Susac syndrome (dated by TCRdb to between 2018 and 2021). About the full investigation: Repertoire sequencing was used to test whether CD8+ T cell activation and differentiation in Susac syndrome was antigen driven. Summary of the overall study and its limitations: The number of individuals in the TCR sequencing and HLA analysis was recognized as being relatively small.

On this clonotype itself: Its antigen target is currently unknown. It has no much larger one-base neighbor in the sample; base qualities were not kept.

RNA was extracted with the RNeasy kit and roughly 0.5 to 1 ug was reverse transcribed using random hexamers. The immunoSEQ multiplex PCR assay, which covers 54 Vbeta and 13 Jbeta segments, was used to amplify TCR beta CDR3 regions. PCR amplification bias was corrected using a synthetic template baseline for primer optimization and computational correction. Concerning the study's data processing: Reads were annotated to V, D and J genes per IMGT and analyzed with immunoSEQ Analyzer, keeping only productive sequences. Clonality was computed as one minus Shannon entropy normalized by log2 of the number of productive unique sequences. For each patient and control, public and private clones were evaluated among the 100 most prevalent clones. Clones were defined as Susac-specific when absent from the healthy and MS cohorts, from approximately 970 published viral clones and from other ImmuneACCESS disease sequences. The raw public data were reprocessed by TCRdb itself: fastp quality trimming at Q25, MiXCR clonotype calling, in-frame beta chains only. Rows are unified per CDR3 protein, each entry keeping the most common DNA and genes. TCRdb's processing, not the authors' own work, is the source of the V and J calls. The table for this sample lists 120,000 or so distinct CDR3 sequences; 94% of them were counted only once. The top ten hold about 0.098% of the sample.

Peripheral blood CD8+ and CD4+ T cells from healthy donors, Susac syndrome patients and multiple sclerosis patients were profiled using high-throughput TCR beta sequencing. Healthy donors were age- and sex-matched controls. Bulk CD8+ and CD4+ T cells were purified magnetically by negative isolation, whereas CD8+ TEMRA cells were enriched by FACS. Blood was drawn into EDTA tubes, processed within 24 hours, and PBMCs were isolated by density gradient centrifugation. PBMCs intended for TCR sequencing were cryopreserved in liquid nitrogen and were subsequently thawed in a 37 degrees C water bath. A purity of at least 90% was achieved for sorted or isolated CD4+, CD8+ and CD8+ TEMRA cells. The germline V gene gives CDR1 as MDHEN and CDR2 as SYDVKM. V is pruned by 4 bases and J by 5 bases, leaving 3 bases of the junction without a gene match. The CDR3 measures 13 amino acids from cysteine to phenylalanine. The read is trimmed to its CDR3 DNA, 39 bases read in frame from base 1.

Sequencing was performed on CD4+ T cells from PBMCs. This TCR was sampled from a human donor in good health. The rearrangement joined TRBV28 to TRBJ2-5, with 8 bases matching TRBD1. The encoded CDR3 is CASSSQGAETQYF. The sequenced DNA is TGTGCCAGCAGTTCCCAGGGGGCGGAGACCCAGTACTTC.